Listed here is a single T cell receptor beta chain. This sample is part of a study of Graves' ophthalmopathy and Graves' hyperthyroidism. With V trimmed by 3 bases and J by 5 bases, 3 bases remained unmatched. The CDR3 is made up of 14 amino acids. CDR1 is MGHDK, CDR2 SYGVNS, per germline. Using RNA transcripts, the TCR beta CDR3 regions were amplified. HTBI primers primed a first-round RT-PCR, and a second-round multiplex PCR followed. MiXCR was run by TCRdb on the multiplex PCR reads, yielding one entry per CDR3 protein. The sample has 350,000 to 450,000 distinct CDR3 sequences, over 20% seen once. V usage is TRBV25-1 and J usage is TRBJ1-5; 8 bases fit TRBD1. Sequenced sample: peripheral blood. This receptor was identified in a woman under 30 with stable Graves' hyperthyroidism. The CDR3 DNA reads TGTGCCAGCAGTGAGACAGGGGACGATCAGCCCCAGCATTTT. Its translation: CASSETGDDQPQHF.